The entry below describes one T cell receptor beta chain. The antigen is undetermined. The record originates from a study of CD4+ T cells in melanoma. The assay was immunoSEQ multiplex PCR, and TCRdb's table has in-frame clones only and misses some. The data hold some 150,000 clones, with around nine tenths observed a single time. Study-level points and caveats: CD8+ T cell, macrophage and B cell function reportedly correlated with neoantigen-specific CD4+ T cells. Neoantigen-specific CD4+ T cells in melanoma reportedly had diverse differentiation states.

The clonotype comes from a human donor with melanoma.

CDR3 nucleotides: TGTGCCAGCAGCGAAGACAGGCGTGCCTATGGCTACACCTTC. As protein: CASSEDRRAYGYTF. This chain joins TRBV9 and TRBJ1-2, with D perhaps TRBD1 (6 bases). The CDR3 has 14 amino acids. Germline V gives CDR1 SGDLS, CDR2 YYNGEE. Trimming removed 3 bases from V and 4 bases from J, with 13 bases in between.